The rows below give T cell receptor beta chains drawn from one sample of a study of response to subunit inactivated influenza vaccine. A single record per CDR3 protein comes from TCRdb applying MiXCR to the RT-PCR reads. The sample yields about 540,000 distinct CDR3 sequences, approximately 22% seen once. The same data also went into a second study, on T cells expressing NK-cell markers.

This specimen consisted of CD4+ T cells sorted from PBMCs, obtained about 11 days after vaccination. The receptors shown here come from a man aged 45 to 65 who received an inactivated influenza vaccine. Both conserved end residues are part of each CDR3. D genes are given only for firm matches. Rows give clone size only sometimes, using once, few, many, or a class for an expanded clone.

abundance: many
d_gene: TRBD1
v_gene: TRBV10-2
j_gene: TRBJ2-5
CDR3nt: TGCGCCAGCAGTAGACAGGGACCGGCGACCCAGTACTTC
CDR3aa: CASSRQGPATQYF

abundance: -
d_gene: -
v_gene: TRBV29-1
j_gene: TRBJ1-1
CDR3nt: TGCAGCGTTCGGGACGGGGGGATGAACACTGAAGCTTTCTTT
CDR3aa: CSVRDGGMNTEAFF

abundance: -
d_gene: -
v_gene: TRBV2
j_gene: TRBJ2-7
CDR3nt: TGTGCCAGCAGTGAAGGCGAGCAGTACTTC
CDR3aa: CASSEGEQYF

abundance: -
d_gene: -
v_gene: TRBV3-1
j_gene: TRBJ2-2
CDR3nt: TGTGCCAGCAGCCCGGTGGCGGTGAACACCGGGGAGCTGTTTTTT
CDR3aa: CASSPVAVNTGELFF

abundance: few
d_gene: -
v_gene: TRBV6-5
j_gene: TRBJ1-3
CDR3nt: TGTGCCAGCAGTTACTCGATGACCGGGGCTGGAAACACCATATATTTT
CDR3aa: CASSYSMTGAGNTIYF

abundance: -
d_gene: -
v_gene: TRBV6-5
j_gene: TRBJ1-2
CDR3nt: TGTGCCAGCAGTTACTCGATGCAGAACTATGGCTACACCTTC
CDR3aa: CASSYSMQNYGYTF

abundance: -
d_gene: -
v_gene: TRBV15
j_gene: TRBJ2-1
CDR3nt: TGTGCCACCAGCAGAGTTCGGGAATACAATGAGCAGTTCTTC
CDR3aa: CATSRVREYNEQFF

abundance: few
d_gene: -
v_gene: TRBV3-1
j_gene: TRBJ1-6
CDR3nt: TGTGCCAGCAGCCAAGTTTACGGATTGAGCTCCTATAATTCACCCCTCCACTTT
CDR3aa: CASSQVYGLSSYNSPLHF

abundance: few
d_gene: -
v_gene: TRBV20-1
j_gene: TRBJ2-1
CDR3nt: TGCAGTGCTCCCACCCGGGGCAAAAGCTCCTACAATGAGCAGTTCTTC
CDR3aa: CSAPTRGKSSYNEQFF

abundance: few
d_gene: -
v_gene: TRBV2
j_gene: TRBJ2-1
CDR3nt: TGTGCCAGCAGTGAGACCTGGACAGCCTACAATGAGCAGTTCTTC
CDR3aa: CASSETWTAYNEQFF

abundance: -
d_gene: TRBD2
v_gene: TRBV6-2/TRBV6-3
j_gene: TRBJ2-1
CDR3nt: TGTGCCAGCAGGCGGACAGGTTCGCGACTAGCGGGAGTGAGCTCCTACAATGAGCAGTTCTTC
CDR3aa: CASRRTGSRLAGVSSYNEQFF

abundance: -
d_gene: TRBD2
v_gene: TRBV28
j_gene: TRBJ2-1
CDR3nt: TGTGCCAGCAGTCGCCAGGGACTAGCGGGGGGGCACTCCTACAATGAGCAGTTCTTC
CDR3aa: CASSRQGLAGGHSYNEQFF

abundance: -
d_gene: -
v_gene: TRBV7-9
j_gene: TRBJ2-7
CDR3nt: TGTGCCAGCAGCTTAAGTGTGGAACAGCAGTACTTC
CDR3aa: CASSLSVEQQYF

abundance: few
d_gene: -
v_gene: TRBV20-1
j_gene: TRBJ1-2
CDR3nt: TGCAGTGCCCCTAGAACAGGGAACTATGGCTACACCTTC
CDR3aa: CSAPRTGNYGYTF

abundance: few
d_gene: -
v_gene: TRBV5-1
j_gene: TRBJ2-7
CDR3nt: TGCGCCAGCAGTGATCAGGGGTGGAATGACTACGAGCAGTACTTC
CDR3aa: CASSDQGWNDYEQYF

abundance: many
d_gene: -
v_gene: TRBV7-9
j_gene: TRBJ2-1
CDR3nt: TGTGCCAGCAGTTTATGGGATGAGCAGTTCTTC
CDR3aa: CASSLWDEQFF

abundance: -
d_gene: -
v_gene: TRBV12-3/TRBV12-4
j_gene: TRBJ2-6
CDR3nt: TGTGCCAGCAGCCCCGCAAGGGCCAACGTCCTGACTTTC
CDR3aa: CASSPARANVLTF

abundance: -
d_gene: TRBD2
v_gene: TRBV6-5
j_gene: TRBJ2-3
CDR3nt: TGTGCCAGCAGTTACGGCCTAGCGGGAGGGGATACGCAGTATTTT
CDR3aa: CASSYGLAGGDTQYF

abundance: -
d_gene: -
v_gene: TRBV6-1
j_gene: TRBJ2-1
CDR3nt: TGTGCCGCGAGGACCTCTATGTCTCACAATGAGCAGTTCTTC
CDR3aa: CAARTSMSHNEQFF

abundance: few
d_gene: -
v_gene: TRBV6-1
j_gene: TRBJ2-4
CDR3nt: TGTGCCAGCTCCAGGGGGGGAAACGAAAACATTCAGTACTTC
CDR3aa: CASSRGGNENIQYF

abundance: few
d_gene: -
v_gene: TRBV20-1
j_gene: TRBJ2-1
CDR3nt: TGCAGTGCTAGAGCGGGGGCGACTGAGCAGTTCTTC
CDR3aa: CSARAGATEQFF

abundance: -
d_gene: -
v_gene: TRBV7-3
j_gene: TRBJ2-2
CDR3nt: TGTGCCAGCAGCTCCATCAACACCGGGGAGCTGTTTTTT
CDR3aa: CASSSINTGELFF

abundance: -
d_gene: -
v_gene: TRBV20-1
j_gene: TRBJ2-2
CDR3nt: TGCAGTGCTAGGGCCCCGTACACCGGGGAGCTGTTTTTT
CDR3aa: CSARAPYTGELFF

abundance: few
d_gene: -
v_gene: TRBV12-3/TRBV12-4
j_gene: TRBJ2-5
CDR3nt: TGTGCCAGCAGTTTGCGCAGGGAAGAGACCCAGTACTTC
CDR3aa: CASSLRREETQYF

abundance: -
d_gene: -
v_gene: TRBV7-2
j_gene: TRBJ2-1
CDR3nt: TGTGCCAGCAGCTTCTACAGGGGAGGGGGGGCTTACAATGAGCAGTTCTTC
CDR3aa: CASSFYRGGGAYNEQFF

abundance: few
d_gene: -
v_gene: TRBV28
j_gene: TRBJ2-1
CDR3nt: TGTGCCAGCAGTTTCAGGGGTCAGGGTGAGCAGTTCTTC
CDR3aa: CASSFRGQGEQFF

abundance: few
d_gene: TRBD1
v_gene: TRBV30
j_gene: TRBJ1-1
CDR3nt: TGTGCCTGGAGTAGGGGACAGGGGGGCACTGAAGCTTTCTTT
CDR3aa: CAWSRGQGGTEAFF

abundance: few
d_gene: -
v_gene: TRBV5-1
j_gene: TRBJ1-1
CDR3nt: TGCGCCAGCAGCTACGGGACGGGTAGCATGAACACTGAAGCTTTCTTT
CDR3aa: CASSYGTGSMNTEAFF

abundance: -
d_gene: TRBD1
v_gene: TRBV5-1
j_gene: TRBJ2-7
CDR3nt: TGCGCCAGCAGCGGGATATCCGACAGGGGCACTACCTACGAGCAGTACTTC
CDR3aa: CASSGISDRGTTYEQYF

abundance: -
d_gene: -
v_gene: TRBV19
j_gene: TRBJ2-2
CDR3nt: TGTGCCAGTACCCCGCGGGCCAGATTAGGTACCGGGGAGCTGTTTTTT
CDR3aa: CASTPRARLGTGELFF

abundance: many
d_gene: TRBD1
v_gene: TRBV5-1
j_gene: TRBJ1-4
CDR3nt: TGCGCCAGCAGCTTACCAGGGGGAGCGAAAAAACTGTTTTTT
CDR3aa: CASSLPGGAKKLFF

abundance: -
d_gene: TRBD2
v_gene: TRBV9
j_gene: TRBJ2-3
CDR3nt: TGTGCCAGCAGCGTAGATCTAGCGGGAGGTGGGACGCAGTATTTT
CDR3aa: CASSVDLAGGGTQYF

abundance: -
d_gene: -
v_gene: TRBV11-2
j_gene: TRBJ2-7
CDR3nt: TGTGCCAGCAGCTCACCCCCGGGGGCCTACGAGCAGTACTTC
CDR3aa: CASSSPPGAYEQYF